This section outlines one T cell receptor beta chain sequence together with its context. Its antigen remains unknown. The V gene's germline CDR1 is LGHNA and CDR2 YSLEER. The CDR3 has 15 residues. Trimming removed 3 bases at V and 6 bases at J, with 14 bases between. The source of the sample is a study of cytomegalovirus exposure and HLA in healthy donors. Study-wide results and caveats: Researchers reported in a later analysis that a missense DCLRE1C variant was tied to TCR beta V- and J-gene trimming. Later, an analysis showed that TCR beta chains associated with HLA were more clonally expanded than others that were equally common.

PCR used 60 Vbeta primers and 13 Jbeta primers. The repertoire was sequenced with immunoSEQ multiplex PCR; TCRdb's copy has only in-frame clones and lacks some. Of 65,000 or so clones listed, 78% were seen once; the top ten hold around 2.9%. The chain uses TRBV4-3 and TRBJ2-2; D is perhaps TRBD1 (7 bases). This TCR came from a girl aged 10 to 17 in good health and CMV-seropositive. The sequencing sample was made of PBMCs. The CDR3 region has the DNA TGCGCCAGCAGCCACATTGACAGGGACTCCGGGGAGCTGTTTTTT. It encodes CASSHIDRDSGELFF.